This T cell receptor beta chain was captured in a study of shared clonotypes between healthy human individuals (dated by TCRdb to about 2020). For context, the study as a whole: A few men and a couple of women, aged 18 to 49 years, made up the cohort. Leukapheresis yielded between about 0.85 and 9 billion PBMCs per donor. To estimate repertoire size and how much clonotype sharing occurs between individuals, the study deeply sequenced the blood TCR repertoires of a handful of healthy adults. Libraries were prepared and TCR repertoires were sequenced by different laboratories using diverse techniques, in order to increase sequencing depth and limit assay-specific biases. For each donor, CD4 naive and CD4 memory were each run on three plates, CD8 naive on two plates, and CD8 memory on one plate.

From a lookup of the germline V gene (reference sequence), CDR1 and CDR2 are MNHEY and SMNVEV. From cysteine to phenylalanine, the CDR3 is 12 amino acids long. The sequence is cut down to CDR3 DNA, 36 bases in frame from base 1. Between the V and J ends, shortened by 6 bases and 6 bases respectively, the junction contains 10 bases. Points on this clone: The clone's antigen remains unknown. One base away there is no much larger clone; base qualities are not given.

Using the deep immunoSEQ assay, TCR CDR3 regions were amplified from genomic DNA by multiplex PCR. Extracted genomic DNA from each cell subset was spread evenly across all wells of several immunoSEQ 96-well plates, with each plate serving as a replicate. For sorted subsets, 150 to 250 ng genomic DNA, equal to some 30,000 T cell genomes, was loaded into each replicate PCR. Purified libraries were measured with a Qubit 3.0 fluorometer, size-checked on a Bioanalyzer 2100, and measured again with the KAPA Library Quantification kit. Every immunoSEQ 96-well plate was sequenced on a dedicated single-read 150-cycle Illumina NextSeq 550 flow cell. Turning to the authors' computational methods: Because only junctional sequences without quality scores were contained in the immunoSEQ output, filtering matching that applied to full-length reads could not be performed. Sequences were annotated with PyIR, a Python wrapper for IgBLAST v1.9, and V/J genes and CDR3 were assigned using IMGT germline references. Reads were removed for weak V/J assignments (E-value above 1e-6), missing CDR3, stop codons, out-of-frame junctions, or ambiguous translated residues. V3J clonotypes were defined by identical inferred V gene, J gene, and CDR3 amino acid sequence. Percentage overlap between repertoires was calculated by dividing the number of shared unique clonotypes by the size of the smaller repertoire. RTK rarefaction, the Chao1 estimator, and Recon v2.1 estimates of unobserved clonotypes were used to assess repertoire richness. Generation probabilities for all TCRbeta clonotypes obtained by the gDNA method from a handful of donors were computed using OLGA. In TCRdb, the immuneACCESS table is reduced to in-frame sequences with V and J assigned. These tables do not hold every clone; where another copy was compared, an unresolved V gene accounts for under half, and the others remain unexplained. V, J and clone size were drawn from that table, and D and trimming were deduced from the DNA. The sample profile shows 700,000 to 950,000 clones; 96% of them were found once. The ten most abundant clones make up less than 0.25% of the sample.

Overall study results and their limits: Sampling was limited to blood, and TCR repertoires in tissue likely differ from TCR repertoires in blood. Because the study included only a small number of donors, the genetic and exposure-history diversity represented was limited. Pairwise subsampling led to the expectation that sequencing depth would affect the degree of clonotype sharing among donors. Sharing across a few donors was observed for around 5% of naive CD4, over 3% of naive CD8, 2% to 2.5% of memory CD4, and roughly 0.4% of memory CD8 clonotypes. Incomplete sequencing was indicated by rarefaction of sorted-subset datasets, despite the large sequencing depth. Estimated clonotype richness was generally larger for naive than for memory subsets. Higher generation probabilities were observed for clonotypes shared by all four sorted-subset donors than for non-shared clonotypes.

CD8 naive samples consisted of CD45RO-negative cells that were positively selected for CCR7, yielding a CD45RA+CCR7+ population without TemRA cells. The donors were healthy, HIV-negative adults with no recently reported acute infections or vaccinations. Every donor was a Caucasian adult residing in Nashville, Tennessee, USA. After blood collection by leukapheresis, PBMCs were isolated using Ficoll-Histopaque density gradient centrifugation and then cryopreserved in the vapor phase of liquid nitrogen. Analytical flow cytometry was used to check the purity and quantity of each magnetically sorted T cell population. Genomic DNA was isolated from each sorted fraction and quantified by UV absorbance on a Nanodrop 2000c.

Recombination joined TRBV27 with TRBJ2-3; the D gene cannot be named for sure. This clonotype was sampled from a man aged 30 to 45 in good health. The sequenced sample was naive CD8+ T cells sorted from blood. In the paper's terms, the cell subset or site label means: CD45RA+CCR7+. The CDR3 region has the sequence CASRDETDTQYF. DNA sequence: TGTGCCAGCAGGGACGAAACCGATACGCAGTATTTT.